A selection of T cell receptor beta chains follows, all from one sample in a study of identical twins. From the 5' RACE reads, TCRdb called clonotypes with MiXCR, one entry per CDR3 protein. The table lists around 280,000 distinct CDR3 sequences, more than 6.5% of them singletons. These sequences were also reported in another study, on yellow fever vaccine responses in identical twins.

Material for sequencing was memory (CD45RO+) T cells sorted from blood. These receptors all come from a woman younger than 30 in good health. The CDR3 runs from the conserved cysteine through the conserved F or W. The order of the fields is D gene, V gene, clone size, J gene, CDR3 DNA, CDR3 protein. D genes are given only for firm matches. Clone size is given for some rows only: seen once, a few or many times, or a class if the clone is expanded.

TRBD1	TRBV25-1	many	TRBJ1-4	TGTGCCAGCAGCCGAGGGGGCACTAATGAAAAACTGTTTTTT	CASSRGGTNEKLFF
.	TRBV15	many	TRBJ1-1	TGTGCCACCAGCAGGGACCCGGGACTGGAAGCTTTCTTT	CATSRDPGLEAFF
TRBD2	TRBV6-5	many	TRBJ2-3	TGTGCCAGCAGTTACTCTAGCGGGGGGTCAGATACGCAGTATTTT	CASSYSSGGSDTQYF
.	TRBV2	.	TRBJ1-5	TGTGCCAGCAGTGAAATAGGGAGGGAACAGCCCCAGCATTTT	CASSEIGREQPQHF
TRBD2	TRBV4-1	few	TRBJ2-3	TGCGCCAGCAGCCAAGTCTCCGGGACTAGCGTAAAAGATACGCAGTATTTT	CASSQVSGTSVKDTQYF
.	TRBV3-1	few	TRBJ1-2	TGTGCCAGCAGCCGGGACCTGGTGACATCCAACTATGGCTACACCTTC	CASSRDLVTSNYGYTF
.	TRBV10-1	few	TRBJ2-2	TGCGCCAGCAGTGATTACCCGGCAGGCACCGGGGAGCTGTTTTTT	CASSDYPAGTGELFF
TRBD2	TRBV2	.	TRBJ2-2	TGTGCCAGCAGGCCCGGACTAGCGGAGAACACCGGGGAGCTGTTTTTT	CASRPGLAENTGELFF
.	TRBV7-6	many	TRBJ2-1	TGTGCCAGCAGCTCAGGGAACAATGAGCAGTTCTTC	CASSSGNNEQFF
.	TRBV20-1	few	TRBJ1-1	TGCAGTGCAAGTCACCTAAAGGACACTGAAGCTTTCTTT	CSASHLKDTEAFF
.	TRBV2	many	TRBJ2-4	TGTGCCAGCAGTGAAGCGCCCGGGCTGCGGTACTTC	CASSEAPGLRYF
TRBD2	TRBV27	.	TRBJ2-1	TGTGCCAGCAGTTCAACTCTAGCGGGAGGCTTCTACAATGAGCAGTTCTTC	CASSSTLAGGFYNEQFF
.	TRBV4-2	.	TRBJ2-3	TGTGCCAGCAGGGTCGGGGGCGGGGCCACAGATACGCAGTATTTT	CASRVGGGATDTQYF
.	TRBV6-1	many	TRBJ2-7	TGTGCCAGCAGTCGGACCATTTCCTACGAGCAGTACTTC	CASSRTISYEQYF
.	TRBV11-2	.	TRBJ2-6	TGTGCCAGCAGCTTTGGGTCATCTGGGGCCAACGTCCTGACTTTC	CASSFGSSGANVLTF
.	TRBV3-1	.	TRBJ2-7	TGTGCCAGCAGCCCCATAGCACGCCGAGGATACGAGCAGTACTTC	CASSPIARRGYEQYF
TRBD2	TRBV2	.	TRBJ2-2	TGTGCCAGCAGTGTTGGACTAGCGGGAGGGCCCACCGGGGAGCTGTTTTTT	CASSVGLAGGPTGELFF
.	TRBV5-5	.	TRBJ2-3	TGTGCCAGCGGCTTCATGGGGAACGTGGTAGATACGCAGTATTTT	CASGFMGNVVDTQYF
.	TRBV6-5	.	TRBJ1-2	TGCAGCACCTATTTTAACTATGGCTACACCTTC	CSTYFNYGYTF
.	TRBV12-3/TRBV12-4	many	TRBJ1-6	TGTGCCAGCACCAAGGACAGTCAATATAATTCACCCCTCCACTTT	CASTKDSQYNSPLHF
.	TRBV4-1	many	TRBJ1-6	TGCGCCAGCAGCCAAGTTAGGGGAACATCACCCCTCCACTTT	CASSQVRGTSPLHF
.	TRBV6-2/TRBV6-3	many	TRBJ2-2	TGTGCCAGCAGTTACTCGAGGGATCCGGGCACCGGGGAGCTGTTTTTT	CASSYSRDPGTGELFF
.	TRBV4-2	.	TRBJ1-5	TGTGCCAGCAGCCAACGGATGGGGGATAGTTTCGAGCCCCAGCATTTT	CASSQRMGDSFEPQHF
TRBD1	TRBV6-1	.	TRBJ1-6	TGTGCCAGCGGGCGGACAGGGGGCTTTTTGGATAATTCACCCCTCCACTTT	CASGRTGGFLDNSPLHF
TRBD2	TRBV25-1	.	TRBJ2-1	TGTGCCAGCAGTGCCCAACTAGCGGGAGGGCGAGGTGAGCAGTTCTTC	CASSAQLAGGRGEQFF
.	TRBV29-1	few	TRBJ1-2	TGCAGCGTTATCGTGTCGGGGGGCTATGGCTACACCTTC	CSVIVSGGYGYTF
.	TRBV28	few	TRBJ2-1	TGTGCCAGCAGTTCGGACAGTGCCAATGAGCAGTTCTTC	CASSSDSANEQFF
.	TRBV3-1	.	TRBJ1-1	TGTGCCAGCAGCCAAACTTTAGCCACTGAAGCTTTCTTT	CASSQTLATEAFF
.	TRBV5-1	many	TRBJ1-1	TGCGCCAGCCGTGAGGGCCACACTGAAGCTTTCTTT	CASREGHTEAFF
.	TRBV20-1	many	TRBJ1-6	TGCAGTGCTAGAGACCCACGTGACTCACCCCTCCACTTT	CSARDPRDSPLHF
TRBD2	TRBV10-3	many	TRBJ2-1	TGTGCCTCCACCGCGGGGGGGGATGAGCAGTTCTTC	CASTAGGDEQFF
.	TRBV7-9	few	TRBJ1-4	TGTGCCAGCAGCTTACCGGGAGTTAGTGAAAAACTGTTTTTT	CASSLPGVSEKLFF
.	TRBV25-1	.	TRBJ2-7	TGTGCCAGCAGTCCCCTTAGGGGGGAGCAGTACTTC	CASSPLRGEQYF
.	TRBV11-2	many	TRBJ2-2	TGTGCCAGCAGCTCGACGGGGGCGAACACCGGGGAGCTGTTTTTT	CASSSTGANTGELFF
.	TRBV6-4	once	TRBJ1-1	TGTGCCAGCAGTGACTCTGTGAACACTGAAGCTTTCTTT	CASSDSVNTEAFF
.	TRBV20-1	.	TRBJ2-1	TGCAGTGCTGGACCGGGACTTCTTGAGCAGTTCTTC	CSAGPGLLEQFF
.	TRBV5-1	few	TRBJ1-1	TGCGCCAGCAGCTTAGGCGGGAAAGTCGCTGAAGCTTTCTTT	CASSLGGKVAEAFF
.	TRBV9	.	TRBJ1-3	TGTGCCAGCAGCGCCATTGGACAGACGGGAAACACCATATATTTT	CASSAIGQTGNTIYF
.	TRBV20-1	.	TRBJ1-1	TGCAGTGCTAGAGTCAGAGGAAACACTGAAGCTTTCTTT	CSARVRGNTEAFF
TRBD1	TRBV18	many	TRBJ2-3	TGTGCCAGCTCACGGACAGGGGAGGCAGATACGCAGTATTTT	CASSRTGEADTQYF
TRBD2	TRBV20-1	few	TRBJ2-2	TGCAGTGCTGGTTCTAGCGGCGTCCCGAGCACCGGGGAGCTGTTTTTT	CSAGSSGVPSTGELFF
TRBD2	TRBV25-1	.	TRBJ2-3	TGTGCCAGCAGTGGCGGACTAGCGGGAGTGATAGATACGCAGTATTTT	CASSGGLAGVIDTQYF
.	TRBV28	.	TRBJ2-2	TGTGCCAGCAGTTCTGGGCCGGACGGGGAGCTGTTTTTT	CASSSGPDGELFF
TRBD2	TRBV7-9	.	TRBJ2-3	TGTGCCAGCAGCTTTGGGACTAGCGGGAGCCCAGATACGCAGTATTTT	CASSFGTSGSPDTQYF